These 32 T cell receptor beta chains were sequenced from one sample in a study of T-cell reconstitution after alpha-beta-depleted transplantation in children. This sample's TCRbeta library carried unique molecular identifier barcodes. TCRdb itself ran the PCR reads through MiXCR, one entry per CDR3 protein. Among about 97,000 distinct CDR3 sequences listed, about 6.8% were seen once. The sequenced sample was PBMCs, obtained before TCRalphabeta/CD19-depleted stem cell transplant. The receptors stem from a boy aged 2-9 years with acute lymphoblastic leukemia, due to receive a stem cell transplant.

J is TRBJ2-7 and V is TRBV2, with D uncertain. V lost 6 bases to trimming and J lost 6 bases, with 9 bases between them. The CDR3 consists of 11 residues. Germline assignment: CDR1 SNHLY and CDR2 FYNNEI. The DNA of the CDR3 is TGTGCCAGCAGCGTCCGAGGCGAGCAGTACTTC. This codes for CASSVRGEQYF.

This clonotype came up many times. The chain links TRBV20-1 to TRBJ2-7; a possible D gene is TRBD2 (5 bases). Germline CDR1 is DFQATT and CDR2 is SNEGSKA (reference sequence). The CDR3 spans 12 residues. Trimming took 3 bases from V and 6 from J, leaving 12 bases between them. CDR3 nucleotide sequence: TGCAGTGCTAGTGACGGGGTACGCGAGCAGTACTTC. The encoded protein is CSASDGVREQYF.

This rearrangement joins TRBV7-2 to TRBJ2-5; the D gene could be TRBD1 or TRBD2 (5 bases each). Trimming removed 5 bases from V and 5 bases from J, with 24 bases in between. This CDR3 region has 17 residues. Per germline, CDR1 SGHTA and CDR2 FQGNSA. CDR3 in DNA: TGTGCCAGCAGCCTCGGACTCACCACTGAGGGGTGGGAGACCCAGTACTTC. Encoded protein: CASSLGLTTEGWETQYF.

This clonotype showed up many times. DNA for the CDR3: TGCAGTGCTAGGGGAACGGGGGATTGGAATGAGCAGTTCTTC. The encoded protein is CSARGTGDWNEQFF. The chain links TRBV20-1 to TRBJ2-1, with D tentatively TRBD2 (6 bases). Trimming pared 3 bases from V and 7 bases from J, leaving 16 bases between. In germline, CDR1 is DFQATT, CDR2 SNEGSKA (reference sequence). The CDR3 consists of 14 residues.

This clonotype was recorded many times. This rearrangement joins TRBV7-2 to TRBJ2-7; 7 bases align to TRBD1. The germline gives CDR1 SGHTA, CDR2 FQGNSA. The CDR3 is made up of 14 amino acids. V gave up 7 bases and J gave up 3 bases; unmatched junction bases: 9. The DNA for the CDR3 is TGTGCCAGCACGCCCGGGACAGCTTTCTACGAGCAGTACTTC. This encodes CASTPGTAFYEQYF.

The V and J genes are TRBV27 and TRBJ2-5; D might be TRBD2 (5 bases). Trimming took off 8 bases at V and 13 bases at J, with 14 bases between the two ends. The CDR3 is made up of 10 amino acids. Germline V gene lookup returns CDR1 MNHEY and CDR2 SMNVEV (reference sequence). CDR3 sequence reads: CASGRPIGYF. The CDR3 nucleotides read TGTGCCAGCGGGAGACCGATCGGGTACTTC.

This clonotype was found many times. The CDR3 DNA follows: TGTGCCAGCAGCTCAAACAGAGCCACTGAAGCTTTCTTT. Translating gives CASSSNRATEAFF. This chain connects TRBV11-2 to TRBJ1-1; no reliable D call. This CDR3 region has 13 residues. Germline V lookup: CDR1 SGHAT, CDR2 FQNNGV. The V end lost 4 bases, the J end lost 4 bases, and 10 bases lay between the germline ends.

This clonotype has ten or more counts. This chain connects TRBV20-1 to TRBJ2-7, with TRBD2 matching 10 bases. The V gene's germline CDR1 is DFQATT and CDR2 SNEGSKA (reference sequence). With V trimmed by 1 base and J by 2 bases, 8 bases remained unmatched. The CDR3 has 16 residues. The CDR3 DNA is TGCAGTGCTAGAGGCTTAGCGGGGGGCCTTCCCTACGAGCAGTACTTC. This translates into CSARGLAGGLPYEQYF.

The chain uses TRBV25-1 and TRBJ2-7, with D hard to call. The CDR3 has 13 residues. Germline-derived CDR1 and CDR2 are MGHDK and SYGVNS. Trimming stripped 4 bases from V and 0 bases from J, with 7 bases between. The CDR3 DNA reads TGTGCCAGCAGTGGTCCATACTCCTACGAGCAGTACTTC. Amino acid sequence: CASSGPYSYEQYF.

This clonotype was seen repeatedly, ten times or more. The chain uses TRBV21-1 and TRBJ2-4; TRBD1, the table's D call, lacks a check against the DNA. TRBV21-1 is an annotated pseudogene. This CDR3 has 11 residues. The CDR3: CASSKEETADF. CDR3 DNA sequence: TGTGCCAGCAGCAAAGAAGAGACAGCTGACTTC.

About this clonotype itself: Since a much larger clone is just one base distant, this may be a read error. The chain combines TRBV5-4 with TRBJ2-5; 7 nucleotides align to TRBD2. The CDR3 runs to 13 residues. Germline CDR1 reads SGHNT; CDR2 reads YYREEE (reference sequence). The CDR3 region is CASSLVGGETQCF. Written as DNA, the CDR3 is TGTGCCAGCAGCTTGGTGGGAGGGGAGACCCAGTGCTTC.

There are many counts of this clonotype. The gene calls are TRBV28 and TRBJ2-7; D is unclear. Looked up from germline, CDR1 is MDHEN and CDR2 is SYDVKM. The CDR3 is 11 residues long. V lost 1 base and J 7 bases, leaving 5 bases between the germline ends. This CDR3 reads CASSLYGEQYF. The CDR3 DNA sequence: TGTGCCAGCAGTTTATATGGGGAGCAGTACTTC.

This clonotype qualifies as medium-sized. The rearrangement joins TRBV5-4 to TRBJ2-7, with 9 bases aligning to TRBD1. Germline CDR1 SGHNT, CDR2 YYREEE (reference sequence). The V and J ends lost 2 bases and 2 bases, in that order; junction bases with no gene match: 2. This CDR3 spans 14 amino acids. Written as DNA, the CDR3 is TGTGCCAGCAGCTTCGGGACAGGGCCCTACGAGCAGTACTTC. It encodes CASSFGTGPYEQYF.

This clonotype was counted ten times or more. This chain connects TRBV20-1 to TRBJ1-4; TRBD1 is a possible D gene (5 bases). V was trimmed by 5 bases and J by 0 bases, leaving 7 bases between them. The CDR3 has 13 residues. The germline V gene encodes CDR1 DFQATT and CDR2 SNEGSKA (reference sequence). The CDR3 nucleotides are TGCAGTGCTGGCAGGGCAACTAATGAAAAACTGTTTTTT. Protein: CSAGRATNEKLFF.

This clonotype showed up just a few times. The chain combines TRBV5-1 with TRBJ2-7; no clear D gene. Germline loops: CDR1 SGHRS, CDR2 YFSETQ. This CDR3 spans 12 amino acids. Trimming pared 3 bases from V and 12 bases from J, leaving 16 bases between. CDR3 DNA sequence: TGCGCCAGCAGCTCACCCCCGGGTATGTGGTACTTC. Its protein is CASSSPPGMWYF. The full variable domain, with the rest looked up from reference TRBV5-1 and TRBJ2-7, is KAGVTQTPRYLIKTRGQQVTLSCSPISGHRSVSWYQQTPGQGLQFLFEYFSETQRNKGNFPGRFSGRQFSNSRSEMNVSTLELGDSALYLCASSSPPGMWYFGPGTRLTVT.

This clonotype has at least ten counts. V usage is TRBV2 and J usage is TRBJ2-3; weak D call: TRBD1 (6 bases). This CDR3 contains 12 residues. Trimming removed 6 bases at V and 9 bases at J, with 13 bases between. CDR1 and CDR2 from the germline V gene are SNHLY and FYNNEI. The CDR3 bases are TGTGCCAGCAGCCCCAGGGGAGTCACGCAGTATTTT. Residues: CASSPRGVTQYF. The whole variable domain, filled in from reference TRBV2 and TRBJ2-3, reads EPEVTQTPSHQVTQMGQEVILRCVPISNHLYFYWYRQILGQKVEFLVSFYNNEISEKSEIFDDQFSVERPDGSNFTLKIRSTKLEDSAMYFCASSPRGVTQYFGPGTRLTVL.

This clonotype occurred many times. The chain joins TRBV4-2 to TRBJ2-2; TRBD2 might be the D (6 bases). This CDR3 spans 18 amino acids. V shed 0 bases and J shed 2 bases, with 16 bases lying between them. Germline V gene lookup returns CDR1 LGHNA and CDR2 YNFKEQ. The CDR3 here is CASSQDVGGGDNTGELFF. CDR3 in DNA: TGTGCCAGCAGCCAAGATGTGGGAGGCGGGGATAACACCGGGGAGCTGTTTTTT.

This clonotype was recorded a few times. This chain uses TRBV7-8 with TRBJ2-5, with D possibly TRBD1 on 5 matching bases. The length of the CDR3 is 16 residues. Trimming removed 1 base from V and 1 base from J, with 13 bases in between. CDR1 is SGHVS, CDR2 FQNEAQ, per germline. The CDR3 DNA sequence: TGTGCCAGCAGCTTAGGAGGTGGGGCCCCCCAAGAGACCCAGTACTTC. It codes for CASSLGGGAPQETQYF. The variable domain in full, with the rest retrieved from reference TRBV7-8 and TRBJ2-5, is GAGVSQSPRYKVAKRGQDVALRCDPISGHVSLFWYQQALGQGPEFLTYFQNEAQLDKSGLPSDRFFAERPEGSVSTLKIQRTQQEDSAVYLCASSLGGGAPQETQYFGPGTRLLVL.

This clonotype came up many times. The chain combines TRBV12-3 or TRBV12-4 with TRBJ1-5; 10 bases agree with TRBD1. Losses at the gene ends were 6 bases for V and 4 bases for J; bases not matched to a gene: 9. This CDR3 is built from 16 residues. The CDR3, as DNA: TGTGCCAGCAGCCCCATGGGGACAGGGGCTAATCAGCCCCAGCATTTT. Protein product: CASSPMGTGANQPQHF.

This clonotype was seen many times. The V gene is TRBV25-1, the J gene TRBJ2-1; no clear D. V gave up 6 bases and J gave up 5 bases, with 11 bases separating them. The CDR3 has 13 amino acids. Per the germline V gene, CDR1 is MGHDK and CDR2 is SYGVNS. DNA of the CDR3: TGTGCCAGCAGAGAAGAATACAACAATGAGCAGTTCTTC. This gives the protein CASREEYNNEQFF. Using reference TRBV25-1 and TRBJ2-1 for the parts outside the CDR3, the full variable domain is EADIYQTPRYLVIGTGKKITLECSQTMGHDKMYWYQQDPGMELHLIHYSYGVNSTEKGDLSSESTVSRIRTEHFPLTLESARPSHTSQYLCASREEYNNEQFFGPGTRLTVL.

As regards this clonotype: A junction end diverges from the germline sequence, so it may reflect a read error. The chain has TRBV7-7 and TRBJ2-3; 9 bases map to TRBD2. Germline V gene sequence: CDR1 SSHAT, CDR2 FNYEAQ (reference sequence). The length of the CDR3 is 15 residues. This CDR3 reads CASSRAGGSTDTQYF. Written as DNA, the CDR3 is TGTGCTAGCAGCCGAGCGGGGGGCAGCACAGATACGCAGTATTTT.

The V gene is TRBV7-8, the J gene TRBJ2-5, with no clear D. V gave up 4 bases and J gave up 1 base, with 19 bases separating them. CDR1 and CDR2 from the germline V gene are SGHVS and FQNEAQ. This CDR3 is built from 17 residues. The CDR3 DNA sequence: TGTGCCAGCAGCTCCCCCTTCGGTTTGGCCTTCCAAGAGACCCAGTACTTC. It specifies CASSSPFGLAFQETQYF.

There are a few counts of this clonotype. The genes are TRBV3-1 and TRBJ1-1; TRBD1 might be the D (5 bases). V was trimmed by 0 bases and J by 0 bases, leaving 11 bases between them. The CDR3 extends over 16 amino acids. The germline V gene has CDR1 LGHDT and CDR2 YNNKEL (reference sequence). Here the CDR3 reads CASSQDMPGLNTEAFF. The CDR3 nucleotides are TGTGCCAGCAGCCAAGATATGCCAGGGCTGAACACTGAAGCTTTCTTT.

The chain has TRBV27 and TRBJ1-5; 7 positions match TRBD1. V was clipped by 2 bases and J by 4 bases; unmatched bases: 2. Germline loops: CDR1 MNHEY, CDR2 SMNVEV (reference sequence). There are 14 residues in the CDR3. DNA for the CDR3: TGTGCCAGCAGTTTAGGACAGGAAAATCAGCCCCAGCATTTT. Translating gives CASSLGQENQPQHF.

The CDR3 is CASSLRPTGNNEQFF. CDR3 nucleotide sequence: TGTGCCAGCAGCTTAAGGCCGACAGGGAACAATGAGCAGTTCTTC. The J gene is TRBJ2-1, the V gene TRBV7-3; TRBD1 aligns across 7 bases. Trimming at V came to 1 base and at J to 5 bases, leaving 5 bases not matched to a gene. This CDR3 is 15 amino acids long. In germline, CDR1 is SGHTA, CDR2 FQGTGA.

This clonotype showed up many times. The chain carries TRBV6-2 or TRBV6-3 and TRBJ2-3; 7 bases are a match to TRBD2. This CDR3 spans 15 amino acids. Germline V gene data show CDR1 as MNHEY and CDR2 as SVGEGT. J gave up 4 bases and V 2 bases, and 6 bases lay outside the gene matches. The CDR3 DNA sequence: TGTGCCAGCAGTTACAGTGCTGCGGGGGCAGATACGCAGTATTTT. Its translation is CASSYSAAGADTQYF.

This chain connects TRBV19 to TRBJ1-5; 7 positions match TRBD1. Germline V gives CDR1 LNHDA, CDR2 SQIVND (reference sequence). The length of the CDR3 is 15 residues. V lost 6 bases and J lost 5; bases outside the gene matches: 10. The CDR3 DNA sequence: TGTGCCAGTAGGAACCGGGACAGCAATTATCAGCCCCAGCATTTT. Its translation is CASRNRDSNYQPQHF.

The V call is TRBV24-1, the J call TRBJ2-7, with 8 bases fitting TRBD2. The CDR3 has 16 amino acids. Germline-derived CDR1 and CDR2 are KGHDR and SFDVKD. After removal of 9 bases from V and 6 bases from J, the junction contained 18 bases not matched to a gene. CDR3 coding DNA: TGTGCCACCCTCTCCCGGGGGGGCACCCGGAGGTCCGAGCAGTACTTC. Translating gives CATLSRGGTRRSEQYF.

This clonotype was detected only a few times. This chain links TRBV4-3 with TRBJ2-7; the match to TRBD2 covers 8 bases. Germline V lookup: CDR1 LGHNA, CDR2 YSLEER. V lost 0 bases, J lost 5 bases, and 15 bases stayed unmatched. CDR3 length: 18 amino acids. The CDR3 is CASSQDRGGVGGTNEQYF. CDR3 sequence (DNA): TGCGCCAGCAGCCAAGATCGGGGGGGGGTTGGAGGTACTAACGAGCAGTACTTC.

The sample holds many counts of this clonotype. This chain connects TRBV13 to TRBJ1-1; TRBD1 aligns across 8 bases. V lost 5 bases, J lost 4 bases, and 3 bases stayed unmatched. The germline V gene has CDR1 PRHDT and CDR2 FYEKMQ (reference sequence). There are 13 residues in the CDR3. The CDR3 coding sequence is TGTGCCAGCAGCGGCAGGGGGCCCACTGAAGCTTTCTTT. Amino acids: CASSGRGPTEAFF.

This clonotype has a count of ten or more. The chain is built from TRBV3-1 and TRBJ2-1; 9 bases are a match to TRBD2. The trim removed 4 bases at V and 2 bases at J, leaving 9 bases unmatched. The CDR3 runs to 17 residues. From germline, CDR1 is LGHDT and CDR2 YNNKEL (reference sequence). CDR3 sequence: CASSPGASGEPYNEQFF. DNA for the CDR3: TGTGCCAGCAGCCCAGGGGCTAGCGGGGAACCCTACAATGAGCAGTTCTTC.

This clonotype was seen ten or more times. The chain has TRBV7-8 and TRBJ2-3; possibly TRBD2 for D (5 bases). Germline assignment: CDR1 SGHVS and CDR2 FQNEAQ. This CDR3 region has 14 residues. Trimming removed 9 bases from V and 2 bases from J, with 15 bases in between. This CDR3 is CASFPDWNTDTQYF. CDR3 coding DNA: TGTGCCAGTTTCCCGGACTGGAACACAGATACGCAGTATTTT.